This entry is about one T cell receptor beta chain. What it binds is unknown. This sample is part of a study of T cell responses to AZD1222 COVID-19 vaccine. Findings and caveats of the study: Clonal diversity may have been underestimated in mostly white British donors. Only six people who got AZD1222 tested seropositive at baseline. CD4 TCRs covered the whole spike, strongest at regions 160-218 and 743-854. Researchers took repertoire samples only after the peak T cell response had come.

Using immunoSEQ multiplex PCR, the repertoire was profiled, and TCRdb retains in-frame clones only, with some absent. The data hold 50,000 or so clones, with 89% observed a single time. The starting material was peripheral blood, obtained 28 days after the second AZD1222 dose. This TCR was sampled from an adult who received the AZD1222 COVID-19 vaccine.

This CDR3 is CASSSGLSSDTQYF. The CDR3 coding sequence is TGTGCCAGCAGCTCGGGACTAAGTTCGGATACGCAGTATTTT. The chain uses TRBV7-3 and TRBJ2-3; 7 nucleotides agree with TRBD2. CDR1 SGHTA and CDR2 FQGTGA come from the germline V gene. The V segment lost 4 bases and the J segment 6 bases; nucleotides outside the gene matches: 7. This CDR3 contains 14 residues.